These 18 T cell receptor beta chains were sequenced from one sample in a study of T cells in Graves' hyperthyroidism and ophthalmopathy. Amplification of TCR beta CDR3 regions was performed using RNA transcripts as template. RT-PCR in the first round (using the HTBI primer set) targeted the TCR CDR3. TCRdb itself ran the multiplex PCR reads through MiXCR, one entry per CDR3 protein. This sample has roughly 400,000 distinct CDR3 sequences, with roughly 13% found just once. Specimen: blood. The receptors were gathered from a man aged 50 to 59 with Graves' ophthalmopathy.

Worth noting for this clonotype: This may be a read error: a much more frequent sequence differs by one nucleotide. This chain connects TRBV10-3 to TRBJ2-7; 7 nucleotides align to TRBD2. Germline CDR1 and CDR2: ENHRY and SYGVKD. The CDR3 is 15 amino acids. CDR3 in DNA: TGTGCCACCAGTGAAGGTACGGGAGGACGCTACGAGCAGTACTTC. Translated: CATSEGTGGRYEQYF.

This clonotype was counted at least ten times. The chain is built from TRBV6-6 and TRBJ1-2; TRBD1 matches 8 bases. The CDR3 length is 14 residues. The germline V gene encodes CDR1 MNHNY and CDR2 SVGAGI (reference sequence). V shed 2 bases and J 4 bases; nucleotides not matched to a gene: 3. The CDR3: CASSYQTGVYGYTF. In DNA form, the CDR3 reads TGTGCCAGCAGTTACCAGACAGGGGTCTATGGCTACACCTTC.

In this sample, this clonotype turned up many times. The V and J genes are TRBV20-1 and TRBJ1-2; 7 bases are a match to TRBD1. The CDR3 runs 14 residues. CDR1 is DFQATT and CDR2 is SNEGSKA in the germline V gene (reference sequence). The V gene end was trimmed by 0 bases and the J gene end by 4 bases; junction bases not matched to a gene: 5. CDR3 DNA: TGCAGTGCTAGAGAGAGGGGGCCTGGCTATGGCTACACCTTC. The encoded protein is CSARERGPGYGYTF.

This clonotype was observed at least ten times. The V and J genes are TRBV7-9 and TRBJ2-1; D not resolved. The V end was cut by 1 base, the J end by 5 bases, with 12 bases between. The CDR3 contains 15 residues. Per the germline V gene, CDR1 is SEHNR and CDR2 is FQNEAQ (reference sequence). As DNA, the CDR3 is TGTGCCAGCAGCTTAGGGTCCTCGCGGAACAATGAGCAGTTCTTC. It translates to CASSLGSSRNNEQFF.

A note on this clonotype: This may be a read error: a much more frequent sequence differs by one nucleotide. The chain is built from TRBV6-2 or TRBV6-3 and TRBJ2-3, with 8 bases lining up with TRBD2. The CDR3 runs to 17 residues. Trimming cost V 10 bases and J 0 bases; bases outside gene matches: 15. CDR1 and CDR2 from the germline V gene are MNHEY and SVGEGT. CDR3 protein: CANRQLVGGRSTDTQYF. DNA for the CDR3: TGTGCCAACAGGCAACTGGTTGGCGGGAGGAGCACAGATACGCAGTATTTT.

This sequence joins TRBV5-1 and TRBJ2-1, with TRBD1 identical over 7 bases. CDR1 SGHRS and CDR2 YFSETQ come from the germline V gene. Unmatched junction bases numbered 10, after V lost 0 bases and J lost 7 bases. The CDR3 is 16 residues long. The CDR3 region has the DNA TGCGCCAGCAGCTTGGTCCCGACAGGGACATATAATGAGCAGTTCTTC. Amino acids: CASSLVPTGTYNEQFF. The complete variable domain, with remaining parts taken from reference TRBV5-1 and TRBJ2-1, reads KAGVTQTPRYLIKTRGQQVTLSCSPISGHRSVSWYQQTPGQGLQFLFEYFSETQRNKGNFPGRFSGRQFSNSRSEMNVSTLELGDSALYLCASSLVPTGTYNEQFFGPGTRLTVL.

This clonotype was found many times. The gene calls are TRBV28 and TRBJ2-7; D tentatively reads TRBD1 or TRBD2 (6 bases each). CDR1 MDHEN and CDR2 SYDVKM come from the germline V gene. With 6 bases removed from V and 5 bases from J, the gap between germline ends came to 20 bases. The CDR3 totals 15 residues. CDR3 bases: TGTGCCAGCAGGGGGGCTGGGGGGAGTGGAAACGAGCAGTACTTC. It translates to CASRGAGGSGNEQYF.

V is TRBV18 and J is TRBJ2-2; 9 bases align to TRBD1. The length of the CDR3 is 17 residues. The V segment lost 2 bases and the J segment 0 bases; nucleotides outside the gene matches: 4. Germline CDR1 and CDR2: KGHSH and LQKENI. The CDR3 loop reads CASSPAGQGANTGELFF. CDR3 bases: TGTGCCAGCTCACCAGCGGGACAGGGAGCGAACACCGGGGAGCTGTTTTTT. Full variable domain (rest looked up from reference TRBV18 and TRBJ2-2): NAGVMQNPRHLVRRRGQEARLRCSPMKGHSHVYWYRQLPEEGLKFMVYLQKENIIDESGMPKERFSAEFPKEGPSILRIQQVVRGDSAAYFCASSPAGQGANTGELFFGEGSRLTVL.

This clonotype was counted at least ten times. The rearrangement links TRBV7-8 to TRBJ2-3; D might be TRBD1 (5 bases). This CDR3 comprises 14 residues. Trimming shortened V by 2 bases and J by 4 bases, and 10 bases separated the two germline ends. Germline V gene lookup returns CDR1 SGHVS and CDR2 FQNEAQ. The CDR3 DNA follows: TGTGCCAGCAGCTTACAGGGTCAAGCAGATACGCAGTATTTT. It translates to CASSLQGQADTQYF.

This clonotype came up a few times. The rearrangement uses TRBV10-1 and TRBJ2-7; TRBD1 is a possible D gene (6 bases). This CDR3 comprises 13 residues. V was trimmed by 2 bases and J by 4 bases, leaving 9 bases between them. The V gene's germline CDR1 is WNHNN and CDR2 SYGVQD (reference sequence). In DNA form, the CDR3 reads TGCGCCAGCAGTGAGGCCGGACAGTACGAGCAGTACTTC. Its translation: CASSEAGQYEQYF.

This clonotype was seen at least ten times. This sequence joins TRBV7-8 and TRBJ1-2, with D possibly TRBD1 on 6 matching bases. The germline V gene encodes CDR1 SGHVS and CDR2 FQNEAQ. V was shortened by 4 bases and J by 8 bases, with 17 bases between the two germline ends. The CDR3 is 14 residues long. The DNA of the CDR3 is TGTGCCAGCAGCTCCCGTGGAGGGGGATGGGGCTACACCTTC. Amino acid sequence: CASSSRGGGWGYTF.

This clonotype appeared many times. The J gene is TRBJ2-7, the V gene TRBV5-1; 8 bases match TRBD2. Germline V lookup: CDR1 SGHRS, CDR2 YFSETQ. CDR3 size: 18 residues. Unmatched junction bases numbered 24, after V lost 7 bases and J lost 6 bases. CDR3 in amino acids: CASSSRFLAGGLGAEQYF. CDR3 DNA: TGCGCCAGCTCCAGCAGGTTTCTTGCGGGAGGACTCGGTGCCGAGCAGTACTTC.

This clonotype was found many times. The chain carries TRBV30 and TRBJ1-2; 8 bases line up with TRBD1. The CDR3 extends over 15 amino acids. Trimming cost V 1 base and J 2 bases; bases outside gene matches: 6. CDR1 is GTSNPN and CDR2 is SVGIG in the germline V gene (reference sequence). The CDR3 DNA follows: TGTGCCTGGAGTGACATGACAGGGGTGAACTATGGCTACACCTTC. It translates to CAWSDMTGVNYGYTF.

In its sample, this clonotype was seen a few times. The chain links TRBV12-5 to TRBJ2-7; D may be TRBD1 (6 bases). The germline gives CDR1 LGHNT, CDR2 FRNRAP. Deletions cut 4 bases from V and 2 bases from J, with 12 bases between. CDR3 length: 14 residues. In DNA form, the CDR3 reads TGTGCTAGTGGTTCGGGCAGGGGCCCCTACGAGCAGTACTTC. It translates to CASGSGRGPYEQYF. Based on the CDR3 plus reference TRBV12-5 and TRBJ2-7, the full variable domain is DARVTQTPRHKVTEMGQEVTMRCQPILGHNTVFWYRQTMMQGLELLAYFRNRAPLDDSGMPKDRFSAEMPDATLATLKIQPSEPRDSAVYFCASGSGRGPYEQYFGPGTRLTVT.

The chain has TRBV18 and TRBJ2-1, with 9 bases identical to TRBD2. The CDR3 spans 15 residues. Germline V gene lookup returns CDR1 KGHSH and CDR2 LQKENI. V lost 3 bases to trimming and J lost 7 bases; unmatched junction nucleotides: 7. The CDR3 here is CASSPKPAGGNEQFF. The CDR3 region has the DNA TGTGCCAGCTCACCGAAGCCGGCGGGAGGGAATGAGCAGTTCTTC. Full variable domain (outside the CDR3, taken from reference TRBV18 and TRBJ2-1): NAGVMQNPRHLVRRRGQEARLRCSPMKGHSHVYWYRQLPEEGLKFMVYLQKENIIDESGMPKERFSAEFPKEGPSILRIQQVVRGDSAAYFCASSPKPAGGNEQFFGPGTRLTVL.

CDR3 sequence: CATSDFRGRAYNEQFF. CDR3 bases: TGTGCCACCAGTGATTTCCGCGGGAGGGCCTACAATGAGCAGTTCTTC. J is TRBJ2-1 and V is TRBV24-1; TRBD2 aligns across 9 bases. With 1 base clipped from V and 2 bases from J, the junction kept 2 bases outside the gene matches. The CDR3 extends over 16 amino acids. From germline, CDR1 is KGHDR and CDR2 SFDVKD.

This clonotype was counted at least ten times. The chain combines TRBV6-5 with TRBJ1-1; 7 bases line up with TRBD1. The CDR3 is 16 residues long. The trim removed 2 bases at V and 1 base at J, leaving 7 bases unmatched. Germline V gene data show CDR1 as MNHEY and CDR2 as SVGAGI. The CDR3 DNA sequence: TGTGCCAGCAGTTACACAGGGGCGGCCGCGAACACTGAAGCTTTCTTT. Its translation is CASSYTGAAANTEAFF.

This clonotype was detected ten times or more. The genes are TRBV18 and TRBJ2-1; 8 nucleotides align to TRBD2. There are 15 residues in the CDR3. From germline, CDR1 is KGHSH and CDR2 LQKENI. Unmatched junction bases numbered 7, after V lost 3 bases and J lost 6 bases. The CDR3 sequence is CASSPDPAGANEQFF. DNA for the CDR3: TGTGCCAGCTCACCGGATCCAGCGGGGGCCAATGAGCAGTTCTTC.